This T cell receptor beta chain was documented in a study of shared clonotypes between healthy human individuals. Profiled with immunoSEQ multiplex PCR; TCRdb holds only in-frame clones, not every one. The top ten hold around 24% of the sample, which has over 800,000 clones, about 91% seen once. This CDR3 has 14 amino acids. Trimming took 6 bases from V and 6 from J, leaving 15 bases between them. Looked up from germline, CDR1 is MNHEY and CDR2 is SMNVEV (reference sequence). Naive CD8 cells lacked CD45RO and underwent positive selection for CCR7, leaving out terminally differentiated effector memory CD45RA+ cells.

The receptor was derived from a young man in good health. The sequenced sample was naive CD8+ T cells sorted from blood. J is TRBJ2-1 and V is TRBV27; D assignment may be TRBD1 or TRBD2 (5 bases each). CDR3 coding DNA: TGTGCCAGCAGCCTTGGGACCGCTGGCAATGAGCAGTTCTTC. This codes for CASSLGTAGNEQFF.